The 2 T cell receptor beta chains in this list originate from one sample, sequenced in a study of T cells in Graves' hyperthyroidism and ophthalmopathy. What was amplified from RNA transcripts were TCR beta CDR3 regions. In the first-round RT-PCR of the TCR CDR3, the HTBI primer set was used. In TCRdb, the multiplex PCR reads were re-called with MiXCR into one record per CDR3 protein. The table shows approximately 500,000 distinct CDR3 sequences, with about 45% occurring only once. Sequenced input: peripheral blood or thyroid tissue (not recorded which). These receptors all come from a woman between 18 and 29 years old with Graves' hyperthyroidism.

The chain has TRBV20-1 and TRBJ2-2, with D perhaps given as TRBD1 or TRBD2 (5 bases each). Germline CDR1 is DFQATT and CDR2 is SNEGSKA (reference sequence). This CDR3 comprises 15 residues. Trimming removed 1 base at V and 6 bases at J, with 15 bases between. CDR3 nucleotide sequence: TGCAGTGCTAGAGGAGGGGCGCACGATTCCGGGGAGCTGTTTTTT. Residues: CSARGGAHDSGELFF.

This clonotype has only a few counts. V is TRBV29-1 and J is TRBJ1-2, with 10 bases matching TRBD1. V gave up 7 bases and J gave up 8 bases; unmatched junction bases: 7. Germline V gene data show CDR1 as SQVTM and CDR2 as ANQGSEA. This CDR3 region has 12 residues. CDR3 loop: CSARQGAGGYTF. DNA of the CDR3: TGCAGCGCTAGACAGGGGGCTGGAGGCTACACCTTC.